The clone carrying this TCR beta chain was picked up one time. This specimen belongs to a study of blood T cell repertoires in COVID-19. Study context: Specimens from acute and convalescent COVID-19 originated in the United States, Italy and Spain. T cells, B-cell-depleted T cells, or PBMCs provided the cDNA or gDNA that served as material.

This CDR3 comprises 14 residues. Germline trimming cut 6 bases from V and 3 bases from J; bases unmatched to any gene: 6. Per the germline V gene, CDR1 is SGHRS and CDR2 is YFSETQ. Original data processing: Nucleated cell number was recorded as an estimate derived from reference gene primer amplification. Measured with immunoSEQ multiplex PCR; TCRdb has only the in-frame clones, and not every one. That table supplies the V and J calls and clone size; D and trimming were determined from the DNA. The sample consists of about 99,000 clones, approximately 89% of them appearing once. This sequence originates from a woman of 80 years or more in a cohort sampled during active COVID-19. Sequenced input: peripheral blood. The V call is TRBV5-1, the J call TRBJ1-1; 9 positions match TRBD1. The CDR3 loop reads CASNRQGGDTEAFF. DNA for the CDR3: TGCGCCAGCAACCGACAGGGGGGCGACACTGAAGCTTTCTTT.